Listed here is a single T cell receptor beta chain. Its antigen is not known. The data were taken from a study of type 1 and type 2 diabetes patients. On the study more broadly: Magnetic bead positive selection isolated CD4+ or CD8+ T cells from PBMCs. Regarding the study as a whole: Type 2 diabetes repertoires were more diverse than type 1 diabetes repertoires.

Amplification started from genomic DNA. Multiplex PCR with 30 forward and 13 reverse primers amplified the TCR beta CDR3. TCRdb itself ran the multiplex PCR reads through MiXCR, one entry per CDR3 protein. The repertoire holds some 250,000 distinct CDR3 sequences, with around 50% as singletons. The receptor's source is a man between 18 and 29 years old with type 2 diabetes. The sample taken for sequencing was peripheral blood mononuclear cells (PBMCs).

In nucleotides, the CDR3 is TGTGCCAGCAGCCAAGATATATACGAGCAGTACTTC. Amino acids: CASSQDIYEQYF. J is TRBJ2-7 and V is TRBV4-2; no firm D call. The CDR3 covers 12 residues. Germline V lookup: CDR1 LGHNA, CDR2 YNFKEQ. V dropped 0 bases and J dropped 4 bases, with 4 bases sitting between them.